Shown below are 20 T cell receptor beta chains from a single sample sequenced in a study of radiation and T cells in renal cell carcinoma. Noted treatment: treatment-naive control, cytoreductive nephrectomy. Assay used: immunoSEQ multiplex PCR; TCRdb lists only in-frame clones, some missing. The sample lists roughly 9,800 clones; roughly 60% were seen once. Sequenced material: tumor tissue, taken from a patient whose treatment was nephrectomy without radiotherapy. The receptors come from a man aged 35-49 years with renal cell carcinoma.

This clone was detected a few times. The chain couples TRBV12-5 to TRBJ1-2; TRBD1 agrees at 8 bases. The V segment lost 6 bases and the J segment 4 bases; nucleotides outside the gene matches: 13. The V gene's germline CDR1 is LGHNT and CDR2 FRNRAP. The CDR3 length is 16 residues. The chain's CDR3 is CASGSTGQGTSYGYTF. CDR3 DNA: TGTGCTAGTGGCTCAACTGGACAGGGCACCTCCTATGGCTACACCTTC.

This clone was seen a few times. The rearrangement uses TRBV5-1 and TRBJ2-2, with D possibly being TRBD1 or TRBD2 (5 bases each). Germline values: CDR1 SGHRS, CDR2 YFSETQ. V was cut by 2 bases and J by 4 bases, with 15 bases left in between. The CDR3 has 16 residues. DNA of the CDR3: TGCGCCAGCAGCTTTGACGGGGCGCATGGCACCGGGGAGCTGTTTTTT. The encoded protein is CASSFDGAHGTGELFF.

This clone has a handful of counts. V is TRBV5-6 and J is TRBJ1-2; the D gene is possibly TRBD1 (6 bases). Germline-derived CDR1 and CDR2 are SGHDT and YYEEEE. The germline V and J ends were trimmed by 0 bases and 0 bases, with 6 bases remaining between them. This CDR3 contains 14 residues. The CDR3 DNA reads TGTGCCAGCAGCTTGGACAGGGCTAACTATGGCTACACCTTC. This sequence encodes CASSLDRANYGYTF.

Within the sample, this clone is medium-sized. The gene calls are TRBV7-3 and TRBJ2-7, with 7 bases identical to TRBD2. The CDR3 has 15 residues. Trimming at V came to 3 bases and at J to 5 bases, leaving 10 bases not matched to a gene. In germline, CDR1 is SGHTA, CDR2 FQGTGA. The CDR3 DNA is TGTGCCAGCAGCTTGTCGGGGGGAGTTAGCGACGAGCAGTACTTC. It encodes CASSLSGGVSDEQYF.

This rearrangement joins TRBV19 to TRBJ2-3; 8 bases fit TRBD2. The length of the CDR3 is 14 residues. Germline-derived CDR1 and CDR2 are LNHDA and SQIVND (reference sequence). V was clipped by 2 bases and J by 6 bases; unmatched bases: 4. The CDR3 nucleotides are TGTGCCAGTAGTATAATGGCTAGCGGGGATACGCAGTATTTT. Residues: CASSIMASGDTQYF.

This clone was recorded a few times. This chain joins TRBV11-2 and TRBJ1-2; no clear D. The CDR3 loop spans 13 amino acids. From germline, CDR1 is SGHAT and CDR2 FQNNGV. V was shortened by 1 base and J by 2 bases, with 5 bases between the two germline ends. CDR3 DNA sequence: TGTGCCAGCAGCTTAGTAGGGAACTATGGCTACACCTTC. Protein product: CASSLVGNYGYTF.

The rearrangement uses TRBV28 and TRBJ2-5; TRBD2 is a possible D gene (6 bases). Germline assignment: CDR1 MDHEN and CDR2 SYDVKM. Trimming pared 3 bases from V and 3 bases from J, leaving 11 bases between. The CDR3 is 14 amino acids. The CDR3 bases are TGTGCCAGCAGTTTGGGGGGTAGTGAAGAGACCCAGTACTTC. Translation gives CASSLGGSEETQYF.

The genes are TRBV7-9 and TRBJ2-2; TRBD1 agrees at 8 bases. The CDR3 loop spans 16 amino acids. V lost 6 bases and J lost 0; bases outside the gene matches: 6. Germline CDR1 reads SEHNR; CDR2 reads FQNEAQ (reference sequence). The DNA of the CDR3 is TGTGCCAGCAGTACCCGACAGGGGACGAACACCGGGGAGCTGTTTTTT. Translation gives CASSTRQGTNTGELFF.

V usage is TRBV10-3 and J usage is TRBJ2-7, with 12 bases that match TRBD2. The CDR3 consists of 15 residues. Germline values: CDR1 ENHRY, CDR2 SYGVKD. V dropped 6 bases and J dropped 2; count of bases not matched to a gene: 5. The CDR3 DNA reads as TGTGCCATCAGCGCTAGCGGGAGGGCCCCCTACGAGCAGTACTTC. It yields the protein CAISASGRAPYEQYF.

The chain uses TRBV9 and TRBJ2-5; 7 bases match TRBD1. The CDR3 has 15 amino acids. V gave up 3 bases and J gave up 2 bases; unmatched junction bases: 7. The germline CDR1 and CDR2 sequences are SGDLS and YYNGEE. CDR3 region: CASSAGTATQETQYF. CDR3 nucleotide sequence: TGTGCCAGCAGCGCCGGGACAGCTACGCAAGAGACCCAGTACTTC.

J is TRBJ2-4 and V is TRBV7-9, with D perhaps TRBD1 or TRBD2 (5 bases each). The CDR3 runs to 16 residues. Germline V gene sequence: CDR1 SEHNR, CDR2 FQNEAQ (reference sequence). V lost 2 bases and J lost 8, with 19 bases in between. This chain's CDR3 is CASSLLGTQVADIQYF. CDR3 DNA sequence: TGTGCCAGCAGCTTACTGGGGACCCAGGTCGCGGACATTCAGTACTTC.

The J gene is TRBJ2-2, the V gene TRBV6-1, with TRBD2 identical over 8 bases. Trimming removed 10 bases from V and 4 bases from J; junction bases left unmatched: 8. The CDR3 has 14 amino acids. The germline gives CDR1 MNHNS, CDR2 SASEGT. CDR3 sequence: CATLRGGRTGELFF. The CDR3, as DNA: TGTGCCACCCTACGCGGGGGGCGCACCGGGGAGCTGTTTTTT.

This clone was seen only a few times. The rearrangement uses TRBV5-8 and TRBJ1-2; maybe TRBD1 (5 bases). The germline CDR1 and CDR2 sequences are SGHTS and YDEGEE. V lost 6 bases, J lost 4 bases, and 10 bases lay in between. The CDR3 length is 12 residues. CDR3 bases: TGTGCCAGCAACAGGAACCCCTATGGCTACACCTTC. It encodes CASNRNPYGYTF.

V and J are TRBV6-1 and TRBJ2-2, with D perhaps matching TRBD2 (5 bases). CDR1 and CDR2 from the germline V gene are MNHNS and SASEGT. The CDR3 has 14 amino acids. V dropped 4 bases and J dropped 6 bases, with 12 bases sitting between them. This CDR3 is CASSGTDGAGELFF. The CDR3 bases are TGTGCCAGCAGTGGGACTGACGGGGCCGGGGAGCTGTTTTTT.

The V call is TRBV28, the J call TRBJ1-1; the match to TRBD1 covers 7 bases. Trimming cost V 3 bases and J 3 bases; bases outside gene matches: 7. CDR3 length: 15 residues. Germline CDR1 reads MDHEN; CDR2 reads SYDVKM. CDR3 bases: TGTGCCAGCAGTTTCGGCTCAGACAGGGACACTGAAGCTTTCTTT. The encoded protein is CASSFGSDRDTEAFF.

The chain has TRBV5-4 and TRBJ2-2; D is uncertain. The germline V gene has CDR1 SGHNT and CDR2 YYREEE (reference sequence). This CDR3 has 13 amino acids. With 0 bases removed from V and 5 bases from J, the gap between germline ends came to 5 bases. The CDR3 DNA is TGTGCCAGCAGCTTGGTTGGAACCGGGGAGCTGTTTTTT. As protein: CASSLVGTGELFF. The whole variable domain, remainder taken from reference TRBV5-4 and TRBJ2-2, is ETGVTQSPTHLIKTRGQQVTLRCSSQSGHNTVSWYQQALGQGPQFIFQYYREEENGRGNFPPRFSGLQFPNYSSELNVNALELDDSALYLCASSLVGTGELFFGEGSRLTVL.

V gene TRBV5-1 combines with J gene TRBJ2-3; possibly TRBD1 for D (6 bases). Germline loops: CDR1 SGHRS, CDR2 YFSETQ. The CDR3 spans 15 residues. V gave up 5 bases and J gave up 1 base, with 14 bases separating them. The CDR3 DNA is TGCGCCAGCAGTCAGAACAGGGTGGGCACAGATACGCAGTATTTT. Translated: CASSQNRVGTDTQYF.

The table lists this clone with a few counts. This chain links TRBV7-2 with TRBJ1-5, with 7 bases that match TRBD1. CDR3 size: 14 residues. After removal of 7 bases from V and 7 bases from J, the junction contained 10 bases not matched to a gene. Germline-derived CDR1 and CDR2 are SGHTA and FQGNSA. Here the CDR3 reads CASTIGGSSQPQHF. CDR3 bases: TGTGCCAGCACAATAGGGGGCAGTTCGCAGCCCCAGCATTTT.

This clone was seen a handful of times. CDR3 DNA: TGTGCCAGCAGCTTTGGAACGAGGGGTACGGATACGCAGTATTTT. Translation: CASSFGTRGTDTQYF. The chain recombines TRBV7-3 with TRBJ2-3, with D perhaps matching TRBD1 or TRBD2 (5 bases each). This CDR3 has 15 amino acids. V gave up 3 bases and J gave up 6 bases, with 16 bases separating them. Germline V gene sequence: CDR1 SGHTA, CDR2 FQGTGA.

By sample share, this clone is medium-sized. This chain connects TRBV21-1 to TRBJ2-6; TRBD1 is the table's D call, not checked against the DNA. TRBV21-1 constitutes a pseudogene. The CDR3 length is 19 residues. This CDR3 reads CASSKDRQGRVSGANVLTF. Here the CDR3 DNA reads TGTGCCAGCAGCAAAGACCGACAGGGGAGGGTCTCTGGGGCCAACGTCCTGACTTTC.